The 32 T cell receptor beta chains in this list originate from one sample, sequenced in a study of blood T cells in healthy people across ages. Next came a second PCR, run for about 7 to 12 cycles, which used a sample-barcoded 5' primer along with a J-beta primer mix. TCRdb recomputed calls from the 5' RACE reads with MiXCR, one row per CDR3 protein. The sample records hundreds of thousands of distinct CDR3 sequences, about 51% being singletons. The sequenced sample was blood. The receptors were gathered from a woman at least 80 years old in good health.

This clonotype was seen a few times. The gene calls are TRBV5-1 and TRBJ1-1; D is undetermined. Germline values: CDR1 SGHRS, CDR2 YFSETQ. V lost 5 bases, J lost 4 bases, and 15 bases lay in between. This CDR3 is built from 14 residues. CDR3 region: CASSTQMGGTEAFF. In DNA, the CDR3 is TGCGCCAGCAGTACTCAGATGGGCGGCACTGAAGCTTTCTTT.

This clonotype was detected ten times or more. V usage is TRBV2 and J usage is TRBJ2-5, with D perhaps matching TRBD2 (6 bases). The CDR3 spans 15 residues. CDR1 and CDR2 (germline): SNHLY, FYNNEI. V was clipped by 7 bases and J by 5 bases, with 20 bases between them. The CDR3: CASIRGRSYMETQYF. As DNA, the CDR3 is TGTGCCAGCATTCGGGGGAGATCCTACATGGAGACCCAGTACTTC.

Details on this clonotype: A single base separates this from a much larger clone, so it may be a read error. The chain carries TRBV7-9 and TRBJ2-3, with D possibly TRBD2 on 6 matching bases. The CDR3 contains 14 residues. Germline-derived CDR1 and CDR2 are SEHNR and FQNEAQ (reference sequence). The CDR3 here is CTSSGWGVIDTQYF. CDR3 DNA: TGTACCAGCAGCGGATGGGGGGTGATAGATACGCAGTATTTT.

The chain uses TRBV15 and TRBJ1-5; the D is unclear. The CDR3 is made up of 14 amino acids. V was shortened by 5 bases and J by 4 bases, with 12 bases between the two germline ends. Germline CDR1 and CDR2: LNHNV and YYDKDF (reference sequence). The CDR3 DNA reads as TGTGCCACCAGCCCTCAACGGGCTAATCAGCCCCAGCATTTT. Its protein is CATSPQRANQPQHF. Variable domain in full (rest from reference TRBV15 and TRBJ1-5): DAMVIQNPRYQVTQFGKPVTLSCSQTLNHNVMYWYQQKSSQAPKLLFHYYDKDFNNEADTPDNFQSRRPNTSFCFLDIRSPGLGDTAMYLCATSPQRANQPQHFGDGTRLSIL.

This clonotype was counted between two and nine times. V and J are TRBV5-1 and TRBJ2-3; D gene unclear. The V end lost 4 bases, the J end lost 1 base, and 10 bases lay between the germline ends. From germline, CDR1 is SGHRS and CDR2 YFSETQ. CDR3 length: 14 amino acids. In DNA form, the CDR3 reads TGCGCCAGCAGCGTGTCCCAGGGCACAGATACGCAGTATTTT. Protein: CASSVSQGTDTQYF. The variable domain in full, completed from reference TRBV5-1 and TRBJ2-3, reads KAGVTQTPRYLIKTRGQQVTLSCSPISGHRSVSWYQQTPGQGLQFLFEYFSETQRNKGNFPGRFSGRQFSNSRSEMNVSTLELGDSALYLCASSVSQGTDTQYFGPGTRLTVL.

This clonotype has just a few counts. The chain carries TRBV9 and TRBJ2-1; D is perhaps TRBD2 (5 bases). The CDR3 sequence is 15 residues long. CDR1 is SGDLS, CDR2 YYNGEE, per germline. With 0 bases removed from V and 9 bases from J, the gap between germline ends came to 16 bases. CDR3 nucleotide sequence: TGTGCCAGCAGCGTAGAGGGAGAAACCCGTGGTGAGCAGTTCTTC. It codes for CASSVEGETRGEQFF.

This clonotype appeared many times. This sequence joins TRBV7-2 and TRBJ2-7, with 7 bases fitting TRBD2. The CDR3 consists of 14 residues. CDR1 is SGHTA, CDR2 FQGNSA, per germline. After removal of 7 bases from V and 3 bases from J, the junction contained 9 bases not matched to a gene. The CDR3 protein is CASNLGRENYEQYF. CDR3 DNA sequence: TGTGCCAGCAACCTGGGGCGGGAGAACTACGAGCAGTACTTC. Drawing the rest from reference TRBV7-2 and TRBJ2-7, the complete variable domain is GAGVSQSPSNKVTEKGKDVELRCDPISGHTALYWYRQSLGQGLEFLIYFQGNSAPDKSGLPSDRFSAERTGGSVSTLTIQRTQQEDSAVYLCASNLGRENYEQYFGPGTRLTVT.

In nucleotides, the CDR3 is TGTGCCACCAGGACCGGGAATAGCAATCAGCCCCAGCATTTT. Its translation is CATRTGNSNQPQHF. This chain uses TRBV15 with TRBJ1-5; D is unresolved. Germline CDR1 reads LNHNV; CDR2 reads YYDKDF (reference sequence). Trimming pared 6 bases from V and 0 bases from J, leaving 9 bases between. The CDR3 loop spans 14 amino acids.

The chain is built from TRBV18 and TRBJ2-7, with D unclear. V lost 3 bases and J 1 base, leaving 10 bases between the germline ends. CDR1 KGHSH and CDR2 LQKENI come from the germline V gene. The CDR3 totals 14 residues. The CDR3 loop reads CASSPYSESYEQYF. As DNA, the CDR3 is TGTGCCAGCTCACCCTACTCCGAATCCTACGAGCAGTACTTC.

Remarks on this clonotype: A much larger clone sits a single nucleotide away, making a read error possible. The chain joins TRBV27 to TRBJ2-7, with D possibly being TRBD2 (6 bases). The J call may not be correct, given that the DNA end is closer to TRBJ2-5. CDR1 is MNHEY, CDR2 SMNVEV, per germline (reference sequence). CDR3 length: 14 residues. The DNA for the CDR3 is TGTGCCAGCAGTAACGGGGACTACCAAGAGACCCAGTACTTC. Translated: CASSNGDYQETQYF.

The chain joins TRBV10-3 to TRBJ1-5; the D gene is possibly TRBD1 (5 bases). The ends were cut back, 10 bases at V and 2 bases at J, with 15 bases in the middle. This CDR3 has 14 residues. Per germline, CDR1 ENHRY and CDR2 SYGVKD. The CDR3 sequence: CATCRDPGNQPQHF. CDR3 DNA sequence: TGTGCCACCTGCCGGGACCCAGGCAATCAGCCCCAGCATTTT.

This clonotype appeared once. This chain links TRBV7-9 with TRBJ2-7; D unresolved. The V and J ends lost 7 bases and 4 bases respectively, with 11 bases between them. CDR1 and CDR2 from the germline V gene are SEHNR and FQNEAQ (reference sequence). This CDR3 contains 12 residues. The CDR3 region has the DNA TGTGCCAGCACCCCTCTAGAGTACGAGCAGTACTTC. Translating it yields CASTPLEYEQYF.

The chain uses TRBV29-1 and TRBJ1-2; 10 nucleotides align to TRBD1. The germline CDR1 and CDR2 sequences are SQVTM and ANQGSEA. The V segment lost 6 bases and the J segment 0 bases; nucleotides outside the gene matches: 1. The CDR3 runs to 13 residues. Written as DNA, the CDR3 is TGCAGCGTGACAGGGGGCACTAACTATGGCTACACCTTC. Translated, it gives CSVTGGTNYGYTF.

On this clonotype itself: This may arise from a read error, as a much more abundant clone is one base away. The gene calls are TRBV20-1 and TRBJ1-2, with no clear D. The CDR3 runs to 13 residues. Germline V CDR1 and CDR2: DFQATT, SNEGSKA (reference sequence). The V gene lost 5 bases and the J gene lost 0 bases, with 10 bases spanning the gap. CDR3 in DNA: TGCAGTGCTGCTGTCAGCTCTAACTATGGCTACACCTTC. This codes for CSAAVSSNYGYTF.

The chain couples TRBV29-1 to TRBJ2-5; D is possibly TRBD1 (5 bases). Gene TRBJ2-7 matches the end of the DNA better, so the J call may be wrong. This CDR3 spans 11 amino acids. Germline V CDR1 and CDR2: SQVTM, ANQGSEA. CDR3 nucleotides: TGCAGCGCCGCGGACACCCGCGAGCAGTACTTC. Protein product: CSAADTREQYF.

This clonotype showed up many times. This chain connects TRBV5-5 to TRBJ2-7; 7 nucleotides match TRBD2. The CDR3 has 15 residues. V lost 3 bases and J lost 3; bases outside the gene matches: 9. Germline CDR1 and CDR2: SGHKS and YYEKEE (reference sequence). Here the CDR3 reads CASSWSLTSSYEQYF. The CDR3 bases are TGTGCCAGCAGCTGGTCGTTGACTAGCAGCTACGAGCAGTACTTC.

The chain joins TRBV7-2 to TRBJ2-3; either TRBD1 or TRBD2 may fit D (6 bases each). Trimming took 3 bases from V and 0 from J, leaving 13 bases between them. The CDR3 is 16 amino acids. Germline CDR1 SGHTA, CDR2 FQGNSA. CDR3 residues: CASSFITGASTDTQYF. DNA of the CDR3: TGTGCCAGCAGCTTCATAACGGGGGCTAGCACAGATACGCAGTATTTT.

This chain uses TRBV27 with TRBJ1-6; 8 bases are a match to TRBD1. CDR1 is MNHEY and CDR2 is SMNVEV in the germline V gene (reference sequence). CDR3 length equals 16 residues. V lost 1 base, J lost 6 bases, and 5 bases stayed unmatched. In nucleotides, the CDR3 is TGTGCCAGCAGTTTATACCAGGGGGCAGGTAATTCACCCCTCCACTTT. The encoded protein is CASSLYQGAGNSPLHF.

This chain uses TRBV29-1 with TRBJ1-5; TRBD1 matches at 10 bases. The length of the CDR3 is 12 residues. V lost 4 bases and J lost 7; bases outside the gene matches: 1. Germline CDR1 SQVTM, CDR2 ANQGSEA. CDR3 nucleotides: TGCAGCGTTGGGACAGGGGGACAGCCCCAGCATTTT. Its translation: CSVGTGGQPQHF.

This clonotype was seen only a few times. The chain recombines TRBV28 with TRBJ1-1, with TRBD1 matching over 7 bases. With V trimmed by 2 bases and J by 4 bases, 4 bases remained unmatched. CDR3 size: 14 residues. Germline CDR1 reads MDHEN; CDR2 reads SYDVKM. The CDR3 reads CASSLEGGRTEAFF. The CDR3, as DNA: TGTGCCAGCAGTTTAGAAGGGGGCCGCACTGAAGCTTTCTTT. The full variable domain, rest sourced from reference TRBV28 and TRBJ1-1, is DVKVTQSSRYLVKRTGEKVFLECVQDMDHENMFWYRQDPGLGLRLIYFSYDVKMKEKGDIPEGYSVSREKKERFSLILESASTNQTSMYLCASSLEGGRTEAFFGQGTRLTVV.

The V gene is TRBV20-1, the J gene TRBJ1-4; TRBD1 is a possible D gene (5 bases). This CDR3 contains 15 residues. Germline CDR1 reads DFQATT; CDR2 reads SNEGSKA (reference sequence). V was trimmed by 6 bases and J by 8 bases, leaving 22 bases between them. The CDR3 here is CSAIRDGGSREKLFF. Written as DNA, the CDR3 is TGCAGTGCCATCCGGGACGGAGGTTCCCGCGAAAAACTGTTTTTT.

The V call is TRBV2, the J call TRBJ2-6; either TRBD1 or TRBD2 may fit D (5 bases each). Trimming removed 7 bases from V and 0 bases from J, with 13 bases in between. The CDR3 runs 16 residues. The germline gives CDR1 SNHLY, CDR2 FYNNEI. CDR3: CASTLSGTSGANVLTF. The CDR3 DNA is TGTGCCAGCACTCTGTCAGGGACCTCTGGGGCCAACGTCCTGACTTTC.

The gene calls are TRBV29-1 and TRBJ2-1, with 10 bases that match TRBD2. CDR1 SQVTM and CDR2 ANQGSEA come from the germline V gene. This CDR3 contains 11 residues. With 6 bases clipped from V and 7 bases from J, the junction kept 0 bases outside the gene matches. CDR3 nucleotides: TGCAGCGTGGGACTAGCGAATGAGCAGTTCTTC. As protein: CSVGLANEQFF.

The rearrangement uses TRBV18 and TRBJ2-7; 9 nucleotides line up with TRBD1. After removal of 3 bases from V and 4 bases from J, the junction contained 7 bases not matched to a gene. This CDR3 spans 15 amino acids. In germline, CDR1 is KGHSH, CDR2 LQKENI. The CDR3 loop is CASSPGQGKVYEQYF. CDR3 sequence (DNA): TGTGCCAGCTCACCGGGACAGGGAAAGGTGTACGAGCAGTACTTC.

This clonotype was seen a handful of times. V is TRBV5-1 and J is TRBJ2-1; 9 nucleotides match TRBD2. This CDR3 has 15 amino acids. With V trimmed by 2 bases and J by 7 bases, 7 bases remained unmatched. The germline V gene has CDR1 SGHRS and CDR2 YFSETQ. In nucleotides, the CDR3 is TGCGCCAGCAGCTTTATAGCGGGAGAAGGGAATGAGCAGTTCTTC. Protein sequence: CASSFIAGEGNEQFF.

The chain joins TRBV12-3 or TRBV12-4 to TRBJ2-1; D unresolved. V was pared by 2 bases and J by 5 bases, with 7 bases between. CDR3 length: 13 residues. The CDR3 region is CASSLRADNEQFF. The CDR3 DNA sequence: TGTGCCAGCAGTTTAAGGGCTGACAATGAGCAGTTCTTC.

In nucleotides, the CDR3 is TGTGCCAGCAGCCATCCGACTAGCGGGATGGATACGCAGTATTTT. Its protein product is CASSHPTSGMDTQYF. The genes are TRBV9 and TRBJ2-3; TRBD2 aligns across 11 bases. The CDR3 length is 15 residues. CDR1 SGDLS and CDR2 YYNGEE come from the germline V gene. With 4 bases clipped from V and 6 bases from J, the junction kept 7 bases outside the gene matches. Full variable domain (outside the CDR3, taken from reference TRBV9 and TRBJ2-3): DSGVTQTPKHLITATGQRVTLRCSPRSGDLSVYWYQQSLDQGLQFLIQYYNGEERAKGNILERFSAQQFPDLHSELNLSSLELGDSALYFCASSHPTSGMDTQYFGPGTRLTVL.

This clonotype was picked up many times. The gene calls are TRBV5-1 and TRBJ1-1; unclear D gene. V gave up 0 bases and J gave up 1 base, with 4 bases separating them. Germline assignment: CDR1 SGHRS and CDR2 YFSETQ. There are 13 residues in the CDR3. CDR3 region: CASSLEENTEAFF. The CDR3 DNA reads TGCGCCAGCAGCTTGGAGGAGAACACTGAAGCTTTCTTT.

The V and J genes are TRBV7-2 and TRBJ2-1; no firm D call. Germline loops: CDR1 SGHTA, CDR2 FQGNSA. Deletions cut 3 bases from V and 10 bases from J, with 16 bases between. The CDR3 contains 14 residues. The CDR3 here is CASSFRAMQSEQFF. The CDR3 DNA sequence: TGTGCCAGCAGCTTCCGGGCCATGCAATCAGAGCAGTTCTTC.

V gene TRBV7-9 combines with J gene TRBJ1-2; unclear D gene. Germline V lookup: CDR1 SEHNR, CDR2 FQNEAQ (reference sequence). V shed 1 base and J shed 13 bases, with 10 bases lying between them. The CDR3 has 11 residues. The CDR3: CASSLGPASTF. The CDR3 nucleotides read TGTGCCAGCAGCTTAGGTCCTGCCTCCACCTTC.

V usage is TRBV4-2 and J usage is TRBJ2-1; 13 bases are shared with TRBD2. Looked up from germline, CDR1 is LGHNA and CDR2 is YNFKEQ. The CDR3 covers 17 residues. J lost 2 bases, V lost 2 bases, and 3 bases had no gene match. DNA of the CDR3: TGTGCCAGCAGCCAACCCGGGACTAGCGGGACCTACAATGAGCAGTTCTTC. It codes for CASSQPGTSGTYNEQFF.

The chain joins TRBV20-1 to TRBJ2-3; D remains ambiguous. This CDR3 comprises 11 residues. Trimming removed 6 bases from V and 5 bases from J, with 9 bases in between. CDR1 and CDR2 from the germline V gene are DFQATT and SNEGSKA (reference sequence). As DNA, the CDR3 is TGCAGTGCCCAACATCAAGATACGCAGTATTTT. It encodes CSAQHQDTQYF.